The rows below give T cell receptor beta chains drawn from one sample of a study of T-cell reconstitution after alpha-beta-depleted transplantation in children. One entry per CDR3 protein, called by TCRdb with MiXCR from the PCR reads. Here the sample spans fewer than 550,000 distinct CDR3 sequences, over 9.5% being singletons. Sequenced material: PBMCs, mostly from graft donor cells, taken 180 days after TCRalphabeta/CD19-depleted stem cell transplant. Receptors originate from a female patient aged 2-9 years who had a stem cell transplant for aplastic anemia, so the T cells may come from the graft donor. Both conserved end residues are part of each CDR3. D genes are given only for firm matches. Clone size is stated in some rows and not others, as once, few, many or a class when expanded.

DNA: TGTGCCAGCAGCTTCCAAGGGGGGACAGGGGCCTCCGAGCAGTACTTC; CDR3: CASSFQGGTGASEQYF; D: TRBD1; size: -; length: 16; J: TRBJ2-7; V: TRBV7-2
DNA: TGTGCCAGCAGTACCTTGACAGGGAAGGAATTGAAGGCGTTCTTC; CDR3: CASSTLTGKELKAFF; D: TRBD1; size: many; length: 15; J: TRBJ2-1; V: TRBV28
DNA: TGTGCCAGTAGTATAGTTGGCCCCCGCCAGGAAAAACTGTTTTTT; CDR3: CASSIVGPRQEKLFF; D: -; size: -; length: 15; J: TRBJ1-4; V: TRBV19
DNA: TGCAGTGCTAGAGCCCACACACTCAACACCGGGGAGCTGTTTTTT; CDR3: CSARAHTLNTGELFF; D: -; size: few; length: 15; J: TRBJ2-2; V: TRBV20-1
DNA: TGCAGTGCTAGGGGACAGGGTACCACAGATACGCAGTATTTT; CDR3: CSARGQGTTDTQYF; D: TRBD1; size: -; length: 14; J: TRBJ2-3; V: TRBV20-1
DNA: TGTGCCAGCAGCTATGTGGCCAATACGCAGTATTTT; CDR3: CASSYVANTQYF; D: -; size: -; length: 12; J: TRBJ2-3; V: TRBV7-2
DNA: TGCAGTGCCTTAGATACGACTAGCGGGAAAGCCGGGGAGCTGTTTTTT; CDR3: CSALDTTSGKAGELFF; D: TRBD2; size: few; length: 16; J: TRBJ2-2; V: TRBV20-1
DNA: TGTGCCAGCAGCACTCCGGGGTTGGACAGGGGGTTTAGGGAGCTGTTTTTT; CDR3: CASSTPGLDRGFRELFF; D: TRBD1; size: few; length: 17; J: TRBJ2-2; V: TRBV28
DNA: TGCGCCAGCAGCCCCACTATGGATACGCAGTATTTT; CDR3: CASSPTMDTQYF; D: -; size: -; length: 12; J: TRBJ2-3; V: TRBV5-1
DNA: TGTGCCAGCAGCTTACGACTAGCGGTAGGCAATGAGCAGTTCTTC; CDR3: CASSLRLAVGNEQFF; D: TRBD2; size: -; length: 15; J: TRBJ2-1; V: TRBV7-2
DNA: TGTGCCAGCAGTTACCAGGGTATGAACACTGAAGCTTTCTTT; CDR3: CASSYQGMNTEAFF; D: -; size: few; length: 14; J: TRBJ1-1; V: TRBV6-5
DNA: TGCAGCGTTGAAGGGCGCGGGGGAGGGTCCTACGAGCAGTACTTC; CDR3: CSVEGRGGGSYEQYF; D: TRBD2; size: -; length: 15; J: TRBJ2-7; V: TRBV29-1
DNA: TGCGCCAGCAGCCAAGTGAGCCAGGATTGGGGGCCAGGGAATGAGCAGTTCTTC; CDR3: CASSQVSQDWGPGNEQFF; D: -; size: -; length: 18; J: TRBJ2-1; V: TRBV4-3
DNA: TGTGCCACCAGTGATTATATGAGCTCCTACAATGAGCAGTTCTTC; CDR3: CATSDYMSSYNEQFF; D: -; size: -; length: 15; J: TRBJ2-1; V: TRBV24-1
DNA: TGTGCCAGCAGCGGCCGTGGGACAGGGCCCACAGATACGCAGTATTTT; CDR3: CASSGRGTGPTDTQYF; D: TRBD1; size: few; length: 16; J: TRBJ2-3; V: TRBV9
DNA: TGCAGTGCTAGAGGGGGCGGGACCAAAAACATTCAGTACTTC; CDR3: CSARGGGTKNIQYF; D: -; size: many; length: 14; J: TRBJ2-4; V: TRBV20-1
DNA: TGTGCCAGCAGTTTAGGACACTTTTACGAGCAGTACTTC; CDR3: CASSLGHFYEQYF; D: -; size: -; length: 13; J: TRBJ2-7; V: TRBV6-2/TRBV6-3
DNA: TGCGCCAGCAGCTTGAGAGGAGGTGGAGAATACTATGGCTACACCTTC; CDR3: CASSLRGGGEYYGYTF; D: -; size: -; length: 16; J: TRBJ1-2; V: TRBV5-1
DNA: TGTGCCACCAGTGCCGGCGGGGGGGCTGGCTGGACCGGGGAGCTGTTTTTT; CDR3: CATSAGGGAGWTGELFF; D: TRBD2; size: many; length: 17; J: TRBJ2-2; V: TRBV24-1
DNA: TGCAGCGTGGGCCCGGGACCGTCGCCCTACGAGCAGTACTTC; CDR3: CSVGPGPSPYEQYF; D: -; size: few; length: 14; J: TRBJ2-7; V: TRBV29-1
DNA: TGCGCCAGCAGCCAAGATTCACGGACAGTCAATCAGCCCCAGCATTTT; CDR3: CASSQDSRTVNQPQHF; D: -; size: -; length: 16; J: TRBJ1-5; V: TRBV4-3
DNA: TGCAGTGCTCCCTCCTCTGGGCAGCCCAAGGCAGCCAAAAACATTCAGTACTTC; CDR3: CSAPSSGQPKAAKNIQYF; D: -; size: few; length: 18; J: TRBJ2-4; V: TRBV20-1
DNA: TGTGCCAGCAGCGGGCGCACGGGACTTTTGGGCACTGAAGCTTTCTTT; CDR3: CASSGRTGLLGTEAFF; D: -; size: -; length: 16; J: TRBJ1-1; V: TRBV9
DNA: TGTGCCAGCAGTGAAACTATCCTTGGAGACAGAAACTATGGCTACACCTTC; CDR3: CASSETILGDRNYGYTF; D: -; size: -; length: 17; J: TRBJ1-2; V: TRBV25-1
DNA: TGCAGTGCTAGAGCCCGACTACTAGGGCAGTATTTT; CDR3: CSARARLLGQYF; D: -; size: few; length: 12; J: TRBJ2-3; V: TRBV20-1
DNA: TGTGCCAGCAGGGGGGACAGAGTCTATGGCTACACCTTC; CDR3: CASRGDRVYGYTF; D: TRBD1; size: few; length: 13; J: TRBJ1-2; V: TRBV6-1
DNA: TGCAGTGCTAGAAGCTTACAACAGCCACAAGAGACCCAGTACTTC; CDR3: CSARSLQQPQETQYF; D: -; size: many; length: 15; J: TRBJ2-5; V: TRBV20-1
DNA: TGTGCCAGCAGCCAGCGGACAGCCGGGACTGAAGCTTTCTTT; CDR3: CASSQRTAGTEAFF; D: -; size: few; length: 14; J: TRBJ1-1; V: TRBV9
DNA: TGTGCCACCAGCAGAGATCCCTCGATGCTCGTGCCAACTAATGAAAAACTGTTTTTT; CDR3: CATSRDPSMLVPTNEKLFF; D: -; size: few; length: 19; J: TRBJ1-4; V: TRBV15
DNA: TGTGCCAGCAGGTCGGCGGAGAGGTCTAACGAGCAGTACTTC; CDR3: CASRSAERSNEQYF; D: -; size: -; length: 14; J: TRBJ2-7; V: TRBV6-1
DNA: TGTGCCAGCAGTTACACGTCGGGATGGGCCCATGAGCAGTTCTTC; CDR3: CASSYTSGWAHEQFF; D: -; size: -; length: 15; J: TRBJ2-1; V: TRBV6-2/TRBV6-3
DNA: TGCAGTGCCCCCCGACAGGGGCCCGTCTCAGATACGCAGTATTTT; CDR3: CSAPRQGPVSDTQYF; D: TRBD1; size: -; length: 15; J: TRBJ2-3; V: TRBV20-1
DNA: TGCGCCAGCAGCTTGCCCGGAAAAGCTTTCTTT; CDR3: CASSLPGKAFF; D: -; size: -; length: 11; J: TRBJ1-1; V: TRBV5-1
DNA: TGTGCCAGCACTTATTGGGCTAGCGGGAGTATGGGCAATGAGCAGTTCTTC; CDR3: CASTYWASGSMGNEQFF; D: TRBD2; size: few; length: 17; J: TRBJ2-1; V: TRBV6-2/TRBV6-3
DNA: TGTGCCAGCAGTTTGGGGACTTCCCTCTACGAGCAGTACTTC; CDR3: CASSLGTSLYEQYF; D: -; size: -; length: 14; J: TRBJ2-7; V: TRBV12-3/TRBV12-4
DNA: TGTGCCAGTAGTATCTCTGGCAGTCTGAACACTGAAGCTTTCTTT; CDR3: CASSISGSLNTEAFF; D: -; size: -; length: 15; J: TRBJ1-1; V: TRBV19
DNA: TGCGCCAGCAGCTTTGAAGGACGGGCCTACAATGAGCAGTTCTTC; CDR3: CASSFEGRAYNEQFF; D: -; size: few; length: 15; J: TRBJ2-1; V: TRBV5-1
DNA: TGCAGCGCCCTAGGTCCCAAAAACATTCAGTACTTC; CDR3: CSALGPKNIQYF; D: -; size: many; length: 12; J: TRBJ2-4; V: TRBV29-1
DNA: TGTGCCAGCAGCTTAGAGGCTTTCGTGGACACTGAAGCTTTCTTT; CDR3: CASSLEAFVDTEAFF; D: -; size: few; length: 15; J: TRBJ1-1; V: TRBV7-8
DNA: TGCAGTGCTAGACAGGGGGCCTACGAGCAGTACTTC; CDR3: CSARQGAYEQYF; D: TRBD1; size: -; length: 12; J: TRBJ2-7; V: TRBV20-1
DNA: TGTGCCAGCAGTATCCTAACCGGGACTAGCGGGTGGTTCAGCCCACTGGCTGGCACAGATACGCAGTATTTT; CDR3: CASSILTGTSGWFSPLAGTDTQYF; D: TRBD2; size: few; length: 24; J: TRBJ2-3; V: TRBV6-4
DNA: TGTGCCAGCAGGCACCCGGGGAGTGGAGGGGGGCAGTTCTTC; CDR3: CASRHPGSGGGQFF; D: -; size: few; length: 14; J: TRBJ2-1; V: TRBV12-3/TRBV12-4
DNA: TGTGCCAGCAGTTTATACAGGGGGCGGGAGACCCAGTACTTC; CDR3: CASSLYRGRETQYF; D: TRBD1; size: many; length: 14; J: TRBJ2-5; V: TRBV28
DNA: TGTGCCAGCACCCCCGGGACTAGCGCCAACGAGCAGTACTTC; CDR3: CASTPGTSANEQYF; D: TRBD2; size: -; length: 14; J: TRBJ2-7; V: TRBV27
DNA: TGTGCCAGCAGCTTAGAAGTTTTAGGGTTTAGCAATCAGCCCCAGCATTTT; CDR3: CASSLEVLGFSNQPQHF; D: -; size: few; length: 17; J: TRBJ1-5; V: TRBV11-2